Detailed here is one T cell receptor (beta chain). The repertoire was sequenced with immunoSEQ multiplex PCR; TCRdb's copy has only in-frame clones and lacks some. Altogether around 370,000 clones are present, approximately 91% being singletons, with the ten largest covering 6% to 8%. This specimen belongs to a study of blood T cell repertoires in COVID-19. The germline V gene encodes CDR1 SGHTA and CDR2 FQGNSA. V gave up 2 bases and J gave up 9 bases; unmatched junction bases: 7. The CDR3 extends over 15 amino acids. This receptor was taken from a woman aged 70-85 years with COVID-19, enrolled during active disease. Specimen: peripheral blood. The J gene is TRBJ2-1, the V gene TRBV7-2; 10 bases are shared with TRBD2. Written as DNA, the CDR3 is TGTGCCAGCAGCTTACTAGCGGGGGCCCGGGGTGAGCAGTTCTTC. Its protein is CASSLLAGARGEQFF. Variable domain in full (rest from reference TRBV7-2 and TRBJ2-1): GAGVSQSPSNKVTEKGKDVELRCDPISGHTALYWYRQSLGQGLEFLIYFQGNSAPDKSGLPSDRFSAERTGGSVSTLTIQRTQQEDSAVYLCASSLLAGARGEQFFGPGTRLTVL.